This passage covers 25 T cell receptor beta chains from one sample sequenced in a study of T-cell reconstitution after alpha-beta-depleted transplantation in children. Construction of the TCRbeta library involved unique molecular identifiers. TCRdb re-called the PCR reads through MiXCR, storing one row per CDR3 protein. The sample consists of hundreds of thousands of distinct CDR3 sequences, approximately 16% of them appearing once. The material sequenced was PBMCs from the stem cell graft donor, taken from the stem cell graft. These receptor sequences come from a human donor who donated a stem cell graft to a child with acute lymphoblastic leukemia.

This clonotype was seen a handful of times. The V and J genes are TRBV30 and TRBJ1-1; D gene uncertain. Germline V gives CDR1 GTSNPN, CDR2 SVGIG (reference sequence). The CDR3 has 12 amino acids. V gave up 4 bases and J gave up 8 bases, with 14 bases separating them. The CDR3 coding sequence is TGTGCCTGGATTAGAGGAGGGATCGAAGCTTTCTTT. It codes for CAWIRGGIEAFF.

V gene TRBV20-1 combines with J gene TRBJ2-3, with 12 bases lining up with TRBD1. This CDR3 is 18 amino acids long. V gave up 5 bases and J gave up 2 bases; unmatched junction bases: 14. Germline loops: CDR1 DFQATT, CDR2 SNEGSKA (reference sequence). The CDR3 nucleotides read TGCAGTGCTGGGGACAGGGGGCATCTTGTGCCCTTCACAGATACGCAGTATTTT. Its protein product is CSAGDRGHLVPFTDTQYF.

This chain uses TRBV12-3 or TRBV12-4 with TRBJ2-3; D is perhaps TRBD1 (7 bases). The V and J ends lost 8 bases and 5 bases respectively, with 20 bases between them. The CDR3 runs to 15 residues. This chain's CDR3 is CASRRGSGGIDTQYF. The CDR3 nucleotides read TGTGCCAGCCGTAGGGGGTCAGGGGGGATAGATACGCAGTATTTT.

This clonotype has only a few counts. This sequence joins TRBV4-1 and TRBJ2-1; 10 bases map to TRBD2. J was trimmed by 9 bases and V by 2 bases; bases with no gene match: 7. Germline CDR1 is MGHRA and CDR2 is YSYEKL. The CDR3 covers 15 residues. The CDR3 region has the DNA TGCGCCAGCAGCCAACAGTCGGGACTAGCGATTGAGCAGTTCTTC. Its protein product is CASSQQSGLAIEQFF.

This clonotype turned up a few times. One end of the junction is discordant with germline, which a read error may explain. The V call is TRBV5-1, the J call TRBJ2-6; TRBD2 matches at 8 bases. In germline, CDR1 is SGHRS, CDR2 YFSETQ. The CDR3 totals 14 residues. CDR3 protein: CASSLRAGVNVLTF. For the CDR3, the DNA is TGCGCCAGCAGCTTGCGAGCGGGGGTCAACGTCCTGACTTTC.

The V and J genes are TRBV18 and TRBJ2-7, with D possibly matching TRBD2 (6 bases). The CDR3 sequence is 14 residues long. Trimming took off 3 bases at V and 10 bases at J, with 19 bases between the two ends. Germline CDR1 and CDR2: KGHSH and LQKENI. The CDR3 loop reads CASSPENSGTPQYF. The CDR3 nucleotides read TGTGCCAGCTCACCCGAGAATTCCGGGACTCCACAGTACTTC. The variable domain in full, with the rest retrieved from reference TRBV18 and TRBJ2-7, is NAGVMQNPRHLVRRRGQEARLRCSPMKGHSHVYWYRQLPEEGLKFMVYLQKENIIDESGMPKERFSAEFPKEGPSILRIQQVVRGDSAAYFCASSPENSGTPQYFGPGTRLTVT.

This clonotype was observed a few times. The rearrangement joins TRBV9 to TRBJ2-7; tentatively, D is TRBD1 (5 bases). CDR3 length equals 14 residues. CDR1 is SGDLS, CDR2 YYNGEE, per germline. The V gene lost 3 bases and the J gene lost 2 bases, with 12 bases spanning the gap. CDR3 sequence reads: CASSAGYPTYEQYF. The CDR3 DNA follows: TGTGCCAGCAGCGCAGGGTATCCCACCTACGAGCAGTACTTC.

This clonotype came up once. Relative to the germline gene, one junction end is altered; a read error may explain this. This rearrangement joins TRBV7-9 to TRBJ1-1; D is undetermined. The CDR3 is 12 amino acids. From germline, CDR1 is SEHNR and CDR2 FQNEAQ (reference sequence). CDR3: CSSSSWETEAFF. CDR3 DNA: TGTTCCAGCAGTTCATGGGAGACTGAAGCTTTCTTT.

The chain joins TRBV10-2 to TRBJ2-5; a weak D match, TRBD2 (6 bases). Per germline, CDR1 WSHSY and CDR2 SAAADI. The CDR3 spans 15 residues. Trimming left V 3 bases short and J 0 bases short, with 11 bases between. The CDR3 loop is CASSESWGDQETQYF. The CDR3 nucleotides are TGCGCCAGCAGTGAAAGCTGGGGGGACCAAGAGACCCAGTACTTC.

The genes are TRBV24-1 and TRBJ2-1, with D maybe TRBD2 (5 bases). Trimming took off 5 bases at V and 2 bases at J, with 6 bases between the two ends. Germline values: CDR1 KGHDR, CDR2 SFDVKD. This CDR3 has 13 residues. CDR3: CATSGGAYNEQFF. The CDR3 DNA follows: TGTGCCACCAGTGGGGGAGCCTACAATGAGCAGTTCTTC.

This clonotype occurred a few times. DNA for the CDR3: TGTGCCAGTAGTACCGAGGGACTAGCGGGATTCTACGAGCAGTACTTC. Its translation is CASSTEGLAGFYEQYF. The V and J genes are TRBV19 and TRBJ2-7, with 13 bases aligning to TRBD2. Trimming cost V 4 bases and J 3 bases; bases outside gene matches: 6. The CDR3 sequence is 16 residues long. Germline lookup yields CDR1 LNHDA and CDR2 SQIVND (reference sequence).

This clonotype has at least ten counts. The chain couples TRBV29-1 to TRBJ1-2; 8 nucleotides match TRBD1. CDR1 and CDR2 from the germline V gene are SQVTM and ANQGSEA. V lost 5 bases and J lost 1; bases outside the gene matches: 15. This CDR3 contains 17 residues. The CDR3 loop reads CSVHGARGPNFNYGYTF. Here the CDR3 DNA reads TGCAGCGTTCACGGGGCCAGGGGGCCAAATTTTAACTATGGCTACACCTTC.

This chain joins TRBV7-2 and TRBJ1-1; tentative D call: TRBD1 (5 bases). The CDR3 runs to 15 residues. Trimming stripped 6 bases from V and 1 base from J, with 15 bases between. Germline-derived CDR1 and CDR2 are SGHTA and FQGNSA. CDR3 sequence (DNA): TGTGCCAGCAGACTACCCCTTGGACAGAACACTGAAGCTTTCTTT. Translation: CASRLPLGQNTEAFF.

The rearrangement links TRBV4-1 to TRBJ1-5; unclear D gene. Germline-derived CDR1 and CDR2 are MGHRA and YSYEKL. V gave up 5 bases and J gave up 15 bases, with 26 bases separating them. The CDR3 runs to 15 residues. DNA for the CDR3: TGCGCCAGCAGCTCCAGCCAGCGAGGCGGGCCCCTATTGCATTTT. Its protein product is CASSSSQRGGPLLHF.

This clonotype was counted at least ten times. The genes are TRBV5-1 and TRBJ2-5, with 7 bases matching TRBD1. Germline-derived CDR1 and CDR2 are SGHRS and YFSETQ. After removal of 4 bases from V and 3 bases from J, the junction contained 9 bases not matched to a gene. CDR3 length equals 15 residues. The CDR3 coding sequence is TGCGCCAGCAGCCCGACAGGGAGCTCAGAAGAGACCCAGTACTTC. This translates into CASSPTGSSEETQYF.

This chain uses TRBV6-5 with TRBJ2-1; D is unresolved. The CDR3 contains 14 residues. CDR1 and CDR2 (germline): MNHEY, SVGAGI. V lost 6 bases to trimming and J lost 8 bases, with 17 bases between them. The CDR3 nucleotides read TGTGCCAGCAGCCATAGTTTTCCTGTGGATGAGCAGTTCTTC. This gives the protein CASSHSFPVDEQFF.

This chain uses TRBV4-2 with TRBJ1-2, with no clear D. Trimming cost V 1 base and J 0 bases, with 9 bases left between them. CDR1 is LGHNA and CDR2 is YNFKEQ in the germline V gene. There are 15 residues in the CDR3. CDR3 sequence reads: CASSQGEAANYGYTF. In nucleotides, the CDR3 is TGTGCCAGCAGCCAAGGCGAGGCAGCTAACTATGGCTACACCTTC.

This clonotype was detected a few times. CDR3 sequence (DNA): TGCAGTGCTCGCCAGACTAGCGGTGGCGAGACCCAGTACTTC. It translates to CSARQTSGGETQYF. The chain combines TRBV20-1 with TRBJ2-5; 9 bases map to TRBD2. Germline V gene data show CDR1 as DFQATT and CDR2 as SNEGSKA (reference sequence). After removal of 5 bases from V and 5 bases from J, the junction contained 9 bases not matched to a gene. There are 14 residues in the CDR3.

This rearrangement joins TRBV7-2 to TRBJ2-7; TRBD1 matches at 10 bases. The CDR3 is 16 residues long. Trimming at V came to 4 bases and at J to 3 bases, leaving 9 bases not matched to a gene. Germline V CDR1 and CDR2: SGHTA, FQGNSA. The CDR3 DNA is TGTGCCAGCAGCTGGTCTACCGGGACAGGGGACTACGAGCAGTACTTC. It is translated as CASSWSTGTGDYEQYF. The whole variable domain, filled in from reference TRBV7-2 and TRBJ2-7, reads GAGVSQSPSNKVTEKGKDVELRCDPISGHTALYWYRQSLGQGLEFLIYFQGNSAPDKSGLPSDRFSAERTGGSVSTLTIQRTQQEDSAVYLCASSWSTGTGDYEQYFGPGTRLTVT.

The chain is built from TRBV3-1 and TRBJ2-6; D ambiguous. V was trimmed by 2 bases and J by 14 bases, leaving 7 bases between them. Germline CDR1 reads LGHDT; CDR2 reads YNNKEL (reference sequence). This CDR3 comprises 11 residues. The CDR3 DNA reads as TGTGCCAGCAGCCAATTTGGTATCCTGACTTTC. Its protein is CASSQFGILTF.

This clonotype was recorded a few times. This sequence joins TRBV6-1 and TRBJ1-2; 7 nucleotides match TRBD1. This CDR3 has 14 amino acids. Germline loops: CDR1 MNHNS, CDR2 SASEGT. Trimming at V came to 6 bases and at J to 2 bases, leaving 6 bases not matched to a gene. Here the CDR3 DNA reads TGTGCCAGCAGGGCGGACAGGAACAACTATGGCTACACCTTC. Encoded protein: CASRADRNNYGYTF.

This clonotype turned up a few times. J is TRBJ1-2 and V is TRBV27; no definite D call. Germline V gene sequence: CDR1 MNHEY, CDR2 SMNVEV (reference sequence). The V end lost 4 bases, the J end lost 5 bases, and 14 bases lay between the germline ends. This CDR3 contains 14 residues. CDR3 DNA: TGTGCCAGCAGTTCAGGACTGCTTGGATATGGCTACACCTTC. It is translated as CASSSGLLGYGYTF.

This clonotype was seen a few times. The V gene is TRBV27, the J gene TRBJ2-6; 8 nucleotides agree with TRBD1. The CDR3 is 17 residues long. Trimming removed 0 bases from V and 3 bases from J; junction bases left unmatched: 4. Per germline, CDR1 MNHEY and CDR2 SMNVEV (reference sequence). In DNA form, the CDR3 reads TGTGCCAGCAGTTTATCGCCAGGGGGCCATGGGGCCAACGTCCTGACTTTC. This gives the protein CASSLSPGGHGANVLTF.

The rearrangement joins TRBV5-1 to TRBJ2-1; D gene uncertain. Germline V CDR1 and CDR2: SGHRS, YFSETQ. The CDR3 sequence is 12 residues long. The germline V and J ends were trimmed by 1 base and 5 bases, with 4 bases remaining between them. The CDR3 protein is CASSLKDNEQFF. CDR3 sequence (DNA): TGCGCCAGCAGCTTGAAAGACAATGAGCAGTTCTTC.

This clonotype occurred many times. The J gene is TRBJ2-1, the V gene TRBV5-1, with TRBD2 identical over 15 bases. In germline, CDR1 is SGHRS, CDR2 YFSETQ. Unmatched junction bases numbered 9, after V lost 4 bases and J lost 7 bases. This CDR3 is built from 17 residues. For the CDR3, the DNA is TGCGCCAGCAGCCGACGGACTAGCGGGAGGGAAACAAATGAGCAGTTCTTC. It translates to CASSRRTSGRETNEQFF.